A single sample is the source of the 27 T cell receptor beta chains below, sequenced in a study of siplizumab effects on memory and regulatory T cells. Generated by immunoSEQ multiplex PCR, the TCRdb table keeps only in-frame clones and is missing some. The sample carries fewer than 80,000 clones, 93% recorded once. What was sequenced was CD8+ T cells sorted from blood. These receptors were collected from a human donor in good health.

In this sample, this clone turned up once. V is TRBV29-1 and J is TRBJ2-3, with a possible D match to TRBD2 (5 bases). V was trimmed by 8 bases and J by 2 bases, leaving 17 bases between them. CDR1 is SQVTM, CDR2 ANQGSEA, per germline. This CDR3 has 14 amino acids. The chain's CDR3 is CSTHLRESTDTQYF. CDR3 sequence (DNA): TGCAGCACACATCTTCGGGAATCCACAGATACGCAGTATTTT.

The rearrangement joins TRBV2 to TRBJ1-1; D might be TRBD1 (5 bases). This CDR3 comprises 13 residues. Trimming cost V 2 bases and J 7 bases, with 11 bases left between them. Germline CDR1 and CDR2: SNHLY and FYNNEI. The CDR3 DNA sequence: TGTGCCAGCAGTGAAACCGGGGCCCATGAAGCTTTCTTT. Translation gives CASSETGAHEAFF. Combining the CDR3 with reference TRBV2 and TRBJ1-1 gives the whole variable domain EPEVTQTPSHQVTQMGQEVILRCVPISNHLYFYWYRQILGQKVEFLVSFYNNEISEKSEIFDDQFSVERPDGSNFTLKIRSTKLEDSAMYFCASSETGAHEAFFGQGTRLTVV.

This chain joins TRBV6-5 and TRBJ2-3; 8 bases match TRBD2. The germline V gene has CDR1 MNHEY and CDR2 SVGAGI. V was pared by 6 bases and J by 10 bases, with 6 bases of the junction left unmatched. The CDR3 is made up of 12 amino acids. The CDR3, as DNA: TGTGCCAGCAGCGAGGGACTAGTCGCGCAGTATTTT. It codes for CASSEGLVAQYF.

This chain uses TRBV11-1 with TRBJ2-5; 8 positions agree with TRBD1. V lost 5 bases to trimming and J lost 4 bases; unmatched junction nucleotides: 9. The CDR3 runs 15 residues. The germline CDR1 and CDR2 sequences are SGHAT and FQDESV (reference sequence). CDR3 residues: CASSRLGQGPETQYF. The CDR3 nucleotides read TGTGCCAGCAGCCGCCTCGGACAGGGCCCAGAGACCCAGTACTTC.

The chain has TRBV19 and TRBJ1-1; perhaps TRBD1 as D (5 bases). Germline-derived CDR1 and CDR2 are LNHDA and SQIVND (reference sequence). V was clipped by 6 bases and J by 1 base, with 12 bases between them. This CDR3 spans 14 amino acids. DNA of the CDR3: TGTGCCAGTAGATACCCACAGGCGAACACTGAAGCTTTCTTT. Translation: CASRYPQANTEAFF.

The V call is TRBV27, the J call TRBJ1-1; D perhaps matches TRBD1 (5 bases). The CDR3 contains 13 residues. V dropped 4 bases and J dropped 11 bases, with 17 bases sitting between them. Germline CDR1 and CDR2: MNHEY and SMNVEV (reference sequence). CDR3 nucleotide sequence: TGTGCCAGCAGTTCTCTGGGGGACCTGATCGCTTTCTTT. Translating it yields CASSSLGDLIAFF.

V usage is TRBV18 and J usage is TRBJ2-1, with 11 bases aligning to TRBD1. The CDR3 has 14 residues. The V gene end was trimmed by 2 bases and the J gene end by 7 bases; junction bases not matched to a gene: 1. The germline gives CDR1 KGHSH, CDR2 LQKENI. The CDR3 DNA sequence: TGTGCCAGCTCACCAGGACAGGGGGCAAATGAGCAGTTCTTC. Residues: CASSPGQGANEQFF.

The genes are TRBV10-1 and TRBJ2-2, with 8 bases matching TRBD2. The CDR3 loop spans 15 amino acids. Germline V gene sequence: CDR1 WNHNN, CDR2 SYGVQD (reference sequence). The junction had 5 bases not matched to a gene; V was cut back by 6 bases and J by 2 bases. The CDR3 loop is CASSAGGGNTGELFF. Written as DNA, the CDR3 is TGCGCCAGCAGCGCCGGGGGGGGAAACACCGGGGAGCTGTTTTTT.

The V call is TRBV4-1, the J call TRBJ2-3; D possibly corresponds to TRBD1 (5 bases). CDR1 is MGHRA and CDR2 is YSYEKL in the germline V gene. Between the trimmed V and J ends, which lost 0 bases and 6 bases, there was a span of 13 bases. CDR3 length: 15 amino acids. CDR3 loop: CASSQDRGASDTQYF. The CDR3 DNA is TGCGCCAGCAGCCAAGATCGTGGGGCCTCGGATACGCAGTATTTT.

The V call is TRBV30, the J call TRBJ2-7; the D gene is possibly TRBD1 (5 bases). The germline gives CDR1 GTSNPN, CDR2 SVGIG (reference sequence). The CDR3 runs to 12 residues. The ends were cut back, 8 bases at V and 6 bases at J, with 17 bases in the middle. CDR3: CAHEDSEAEQYF. CDR3 DNA sequence: TGTGCCCACGAAGACAGCGAGGCCGAGCAGTACTTC.

The J gene is TRBJ2-3, the V gene TRBV5-4, with TRBD1 matching over 9 bases. CDR3 length: 16 residues. The germline V gene encodes CDR1 SGHNT and CDR2 YYREEE (reference sequence). V lost 1 base and J lost 2; bases outside the gene matches: 5. The CDR3: CASSLSGTGLTDTQYF. In nucleotides, the CDR3 is TGTGCCAGCAGCTTGTCCGGGACAGGGCTCACAGATACGCAGTATTTT. Together with reference TRBV5-4 and TRBJ2-3, the CDR3 gives the full variable domain: ETGVTQSPTHLIKTRGQQVTLRCSSQSGHNTVSWYQQALGQGPQFIFQYYREEENGRGNFPPRFSGLQFPNYSSELNVNALELDDSALYLCASSLSGTGLTDTQYFGPGTRLTVL.

This clone was seen once. The chain combines TRBV18 with TRBJ1-1, with TRBD1 matching over 8 bases. V trimming: 3 bases; J trimming: 0 bases; junction bases outside the gene matches: 9. Germline V CDR1 and CDR2: KGHSH, LQKENI. The CDR3 is 17 amino acids. DNA for the CDR3: TGTGCCAGCTCACCCTACCCAACAGGGGGGTTGAACACTGAAGCTTTCTTT. Encoded protein: CASSPYPTGGLNTEAFF.

The chain recombines TRBV4-3 with TRBJ1-5, with TRBD1 as a possible D gene (5 bases). Germline lookup yields CDR1 LGHNA and CDR2 YSLEER. The length of the CDR3 is 15 residues. The germline V and J ends were trimmed by 0 bases and 7 bases, with 13 bases remaining between them. The CDR3 protein is CASSQDPGRAQPQHF. DNA for the CDR3: TGCGCCAGCAGCCAAGATCCGGGCAGGGCCCAGCCCCAGCATTTT.

The chain carries TRBV6-5 and TRBJ2-1; possibly TRBD2 for D (6 bases). V lost 5 bases and J lost 6, with 11 bases in between. The germline CDR1 and CDR2 sequences are MNHEY and SVGAGI. The CDR3 has 13 amino acids. The CDR3: CASSLGTVNEQFF. In DNA, the CDR3 is TGTGCCAGCAGTCTCGGGACTGTCAATGAGCAGTTCTTC.

The chain carries TRBV27 and TRBJ2-1, with TRBD1 matching 9 bases. This CDR3 comprises 15 residues. Germline CDR1 is MNHEY and CDR2 is SMNVEV (reference sequence). V shed 6 bases, J shed 2 bases, and the junction held 5 bases outside the gene matches. As DNA, the CDR3 is TGTGCCAGCAGGGACCGGGACAGGGCCTACAATGAGCAGTTCTTC. Its translation: CASRDRDRAYNEQFF.

The chain couples TRBV11-2 to TRBJ2-3; 7 nucleotides agree with TRBD1. This CDR3 is 16 amino acids long. Germline V gene data show CDR1 as SGHAT and CDR2 as FQNNGV. Trimming at V came to 0 bases and at J to 2 bases, leaving 5 bases not matched to a gene. DNA for the CDR3: TGTGCCAGCAGCTTAGATCGAGGGGGCACCACAGATACGCAGTATTTT. Translation gives CASSLDRGGTTDTQYF.

The V call is TRBV28, the J call TRBJ1-4; D call uncertain. The CDR3 has 13 residues. Germline V gene lookup returns CDR1 MDHEN and CDR2 SYDVKM. The ends were cut back, 5 bases at V and 7 bases at J, with 11 bases in the middle. This CDR3 is CASSGSAGEKLFF. DNA of the CDR3: TGTGCCAGCAGTGGCTCGGCGGGTGAAAAACTGTTTTTT.

About this clone: A read error may account for a junction end that differs from germline. The chain is built from TRBV13 and TRBJ2-3; TRBD1 matches at 8 bases. The CDR3 has 16 amino acids. CDR1 is PRHDT, CDR2 FYEKMQ, per germline (reference sequence). CDR3 DNA sequence: TGTGCCAGCAGCCTAGGACAGGGCCGAAGCACAGATACGCAGTATTTT. It is translated as CASSLGQGRSTDTQYF.

V is TRBV6-5 and J is TRBJ1-6; D ambiguous. This CDR3 has 15 residues. Germline CDR1 reads MNHEY; CDR2 reads SVGAGI. Trimming took off 0 bases at V and 5 bases at J, with 8 bases between the two ends. CDR3 in amino acids: CASSYSTGNNSPLHF. The CDR3 nucleotides are TGTGCCAGCAGTTACTCGACGGGGAATAATTCACCCCTCCACTTT.

J is TRBJ2-5 and V is TRBV19; no firm D call. The J call is in doubt because the DNA end fits TRBJ2-7 better. Per the germline V gene, CDR1 is LNHDA and CDR2 is SQIVND (reference sequence). This CDR3 comprises 15 residues. This CDR3 is CASSIVGMNSYEQYF. As DNA, the CDR3 is TGTGCCAGTAGTATTGTGGGCATGAACTCCTACGAGCAGTACTTC.

The rearrangement uses TRBV29-1 and TRBJ2-7; maybe TRBD2 (6 bases). CDR1 is SQVTM and CDR2 is ANQGSEA in the germline V gene. There are 11 residues in the CDR3. V was trimmed by 7 bases and J by 1 base, leaving 8 bases between them. CDR3 DNA sequence: TGCAGCGGGAGGGAATCCTACGAGCAGTACTTC. It codes for CSGRESYEQYF.

V usage is TRBV4-1 and J usage is TRBJ2-2; possible D gene TRBD1, 6 bases. Trimming shortened V by 8 bases and J by 0 bases, and 10 bases separated the two germline ends. Germline CDR1 MGHRA, CDR2 YSYEKL. CDR3 length: 14 residues. CDR3 region: CASQGTSNTGELFF. The CDR3 DNA sequence: TGCGCCAGCCAAGGGACATCGAACACCGGGGAGCTGTTTTTT.

This chain uses TRBV28 with TRBJ1-4; 8 nucleotides align to TRBD1. There are 15 residues in the CDR3. V lost 1 base and J lost 8; bases outside the gene matches: 6. The germline V gene encodes CDR1 MDHEN and CDR2 SYDVKM. The CDR3 sequence: CASSLYQGAGEKLFF. The CDR3 DNA is TGTGCCAGCAGTTTATATCAGGGGGCTGGGGAAAAACTGTTTTTT.

V and J are TRBV5-1 and TRBJ2-3; unclear D gene. Trimming cost V 0 bases and J 3 bases, with 2 bases left between them. Germline-derived CDR1 and CDR2 are SGHRS and YFSETQ. The CDR3 sequence is 12 residues long. In DNA form, the CDR3 reads TGCGCCAGCAGCTTGGAAACAGATACGCAGTATTTT. This codes for CASSLETDTQYF.

The rearrangement uses TRBV5-8 and TRBJ2-5; TRBD2 might be the D (5 bases). V lost 4 bases, J lost 6 bases, and 16 bases lay in between. The CDR3 has 14 residues. Germline V lookup: CDR1 SGHTS, CDR2 YDEGEE. In DNA form, the CDR3 reads TGTGCCAGCAGCCCCTATTACGGGGTGAAGACCCAGTACTTC. It codes for CASSPYYGVKTQYF.

This chain links TRBV29-1 with TRBJ1-2; D not resolved. Germline assignment: CDR1 SQVTM and CDR2 ANQGSEA. V lost 2 bases, J lost 3 bases, and 10 bases lay in between. CDR3 length: 13 amino acids. The CDR3 region has the DNA TGCAGCGTTGAATCGGCCTCGGACTATGGCTACACCTTC. As protein: CSVESASDYGYTF.

The chain carries TRBV13 and TRBJ2-4; TRBD2 matches 10 bases. Germline assignment: CDR1 PRHDT and CDR2 FYEKMQ (reference sequence). V lost 0 bases and J lost 0; bases outside the gene matches: 8. The length of the CDR3 is 19 residues. The CDR3: CASSLGLAGASLAKNIQYF. DNA of the CDR3: TGTGCCAGCAGCTTAGGCCTAGCGGGGGCCTCCCTAGCCAAAAACATTCAGTACTTC.